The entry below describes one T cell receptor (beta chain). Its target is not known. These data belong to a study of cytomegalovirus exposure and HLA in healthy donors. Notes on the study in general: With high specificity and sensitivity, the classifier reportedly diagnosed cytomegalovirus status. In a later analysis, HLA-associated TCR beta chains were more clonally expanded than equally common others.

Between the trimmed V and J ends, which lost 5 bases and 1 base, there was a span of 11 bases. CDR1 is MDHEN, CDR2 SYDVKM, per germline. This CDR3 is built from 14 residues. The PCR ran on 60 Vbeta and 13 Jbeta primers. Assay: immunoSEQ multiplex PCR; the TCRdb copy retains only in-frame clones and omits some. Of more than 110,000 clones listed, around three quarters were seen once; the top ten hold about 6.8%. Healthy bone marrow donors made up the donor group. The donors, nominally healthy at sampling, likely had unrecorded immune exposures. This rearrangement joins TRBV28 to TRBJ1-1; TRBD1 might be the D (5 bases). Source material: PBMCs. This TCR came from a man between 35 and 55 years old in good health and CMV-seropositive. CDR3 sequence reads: CASSLGVGNTEAFF. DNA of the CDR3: TGTGCCAGCAGTCTAGGGGTCGGGAACACTGAAGCTTTCTTT.